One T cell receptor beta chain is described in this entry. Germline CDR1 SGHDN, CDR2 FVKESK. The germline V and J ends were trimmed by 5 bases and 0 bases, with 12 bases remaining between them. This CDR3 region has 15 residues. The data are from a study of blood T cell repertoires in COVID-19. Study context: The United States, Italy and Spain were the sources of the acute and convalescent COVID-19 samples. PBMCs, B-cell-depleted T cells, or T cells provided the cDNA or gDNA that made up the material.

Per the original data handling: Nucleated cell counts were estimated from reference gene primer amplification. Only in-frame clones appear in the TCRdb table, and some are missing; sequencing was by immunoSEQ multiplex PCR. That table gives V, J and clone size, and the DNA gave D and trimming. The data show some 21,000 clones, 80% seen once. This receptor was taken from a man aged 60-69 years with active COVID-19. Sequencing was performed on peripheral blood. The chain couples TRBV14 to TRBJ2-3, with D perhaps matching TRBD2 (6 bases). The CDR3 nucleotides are TGTGCCAGCAGCACAATAAGCGGGAGCACAGATACGCAGTATTTT. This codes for CASSTISGSTDTQYF.